Each of the 4 T cell receptor beta chains below was sequenced from the same sample in a study of neoadjuvant nivolumab and ipilimumab in lung cancer. Using immunoSEQ multiplex PCR, the repertoire was profiled, and TCRdb retains in-frame clones only, with some absent. The repertoire has tens of thousands of clones, more than 70% of them found once; the top ten carry 20% to 25%. The sequencing here drew on peripheral blood, taken before neoadjuvant nivolumab, alone or with ipilimumab. Every receptor here comes from an adult with non-small cell lung cancer.

The genes are TRBV7-8 and TRBJ2-1; maybe TRBD2 (6 bases). Per germline, CDR1 SGHVS and CDR2 FQNEAQ. Trimming cost V 4 bases and J 8 bases, with 21 bases left between them. The CDR3 has 16 amino acids. CDR3 residues: CASSSSRTSGGDEQFF. CDR3 bases: TGTGCCAGCAGCTCGTCCCGGACCTCAGGAGGGGATGAGCAGTTCTTC. Full variable domain (remainder filled in from reference TRBV7-8 and TRBJ2-1): GAGVSQSPRYKVAKRGQDVALRCDPISGHVSLFWYQQALGQGPEFLTYFQNEAQLDKSGLPSDRFFAERPEGSVSTLKIQRTQQEDSAVYLCASSSSRTSGGDEQFFGPGTRLTVL.

The chain couples TRBV30 to TRBJ2-1; 12 bases line up with TRBD2. CDR3 size: 15 residues. J was trimmed by 7 bases and V by 0 bases; bases with no gene match: 4. Germline-derived CDR1 and CDR2 are GTSNPN and SVGIG (reference sequence). The CDR3 sequence: CAWSVQGLAGNEQFF. The CDR3 nucleotides are TGTGCCTGGAGTGTACAAGGACTAGCGGGAAATGAGCAGTTCTTC.

The chain carries TRBV7-9 and TRBJ1-1; D unresolved. The V gene's germline CDR1 is SEHNR and CDR2 FQNEAQ (reference sequence). V gave up 5 bases and J gave up 5 bases, with 6 bases separating them. The length of the CDR3 is 11 residues. The CDR3, as DNA: TGTGCCAGCAGCAAAGCGACTGAAGCTTTCTTT. It specifies CASSKATEAFF. The whole variable domain, remainder taken from reference TRBV7-9 and TRBJ1-1, is DTGVSQNPRHKITKRGQNVTFRCDPISEHNRLYWYRQTLGQGPEFLTYFQNEAQLEKSRLLSDRFSAERPKGSFSTLEIQRTEQGDSAMYLCASSKATEAFFGQGTRLTVV.

This chain connects TRBV28 to TRBJ1-1; tentatively, D is TRBD1 (5 bases). The CDR3 totals 15 residues. Germline CDR1 reads MDHEN; CDR2 reads SYDVKM. V gave up 3 bases and J gave up 1 base, with 12 bases separating them. CDR3 DNA sequence: TGTGCCAGCAGTTTGTCCGGGACGGGGAACACTGAAGCTTTCTTT. Translation: CASSLSGTGNTEAFF.